One sample yielded the 12 T cell receptor beta chains listed below, sequenced in a study of molecular identifiers for immune sequencing clone quantification. TCRdb re-called the PCR reads through MiXCR, storing one row per CDR3 protein. This sample has hundreds of thousands of distinct CDR3 sequences, with under 25% found just once. Sequences were obtained from naive CD8+ T cells from blood, with Jurkat cell RNA spiked in. Specified subset: FACS-sorted CD8+CD4-CCR7+CD45RA+ naive T cells. The source is a human donor in good health. Some libraries in this study had Jurkat cell RNA spiked in.

A note on this clonotype: A much larger clone lies one base from this, so it may be a read error. The V call is TRBV4-3, the J call TRBJ1-1, with no clear D. Germline CDR1 LGHNA, CDR2 YSLEER. V was shortened by 0 bases and J by 4 bases, with 12 bases between the two germline ends. CDR3 size: 15 residues. CDR3 DNA: TGCGCCAGCAGCCAAGATATAGGGTTGAGCACTGAAGCTTTCTTT. Encoded protein: CASSQDIGLSTEAFF.

The chain's CDR3 is CAGDRGSYEQYF. CDR3 sequence (DNA): TGTGCCGGGGACAGGGGATCCTACGAGCAGTACTTC. The rearrangement links TRBV30 to TRBJ2-7; TRBD1 agrees at 10 bases. Trimming took 8 bases from V and 1 from J; bases not matched to a gene: 2. The CDR3 contains 12 residues. Looked up from germline, CDR1 is GTSNPN and CDR2 is SVGIG (reference sequence).

This clonotype was picked up many times. J is TRBJ1-1 and V is TRBV4-3; possible D gene TRBD1, 6 bases. Germline-derived CDR1 and CDR2 are LGHNA and YSLEER. The CDR3 is 15 residues long. Deletions cut 4 bases from V and 5 bases from J, with 17 bases between. CDR3: CASSPEGGGRTEAFF. The CDR3 coding sequence is TGCGCCAGCAGCCCCGAGGGAGGGGGTCGGACTGAAGCTTTCTTT.

This clonotype has a handful of counts. This chain links TRBV7-6 with TRBJ1-5; weak D call: TRBD1 (6 bases). Trimming stripped 1 base from V and 7 bases from J, with 11 bases between. Germline loops: CDR1 SGHVS, CDR2 FNYEAQ. The length of the CDR3 is 14 residues. This CDR3 is CASSLDRVGQPQHF. CDR3 coding DNA: TGTGCCAGCAGCTTAGACAGGGTCGGGCAGCCCCAGCATTTT.

This clonotype was picked up many times. This chain joins TRBV29-1 and TRBJ1-4; D gene ambiguous. The germline V gene has CDR1 SQVTM and CDR2 ANQGSEA. The CDR3 is 12 residues long. V was cut by 6 bases and J by 5 bases, with 10 bases left in between. The chain's CDR3 is CSVTGENEKLFF. DNA for the CDR3: TGCAGCGTCACCGGGGAAAATGAAAAACTGTTTTTT.

The chain has TRBV3-1 and TRBJ2-5; D call uncertain. The germline gives CDR1 LGHDT, CDR2 YNNKEL (reference sequence). V was cut by 0 bases and J by 3 bases, with 17 bases left in between. The length of the CDR3 is 17 residues. The CDR3 region is CASSQDEGLAAKETQYF. The CDR3, as DNA: TGTGCCAGCAGCCAAGATGAAGGATTGGCAGCTAAAGAGACCCAGTACTTC.

The CDR3 DNA follows: TGTGCCAGCAGCCCGACAGGGGCGGGGGGGGAGCAGTACTTC. It is translated as CASSPTGAGGEQYF. The V call is TRBV9, the J call TRBJ2-7; tentative D call: TRBD2 (9 bases). Germline values: CDR1 SGDLS, CDR2 YYNGEE. V was cut by 4 bases and J by 7 bases, with 18 bases left in between. The CDR3 has 14 residues.

This clonotype occurred a few times. V gene TRBV5-1 combines with J gene TRBJ2-7; unclear D gene. CDR3 length: 12 residues. Germline values: CDR1 SGHRS, CDR2 YFSETQ. The V end was cut by 3 bases, the J end by 5 bases, with 9 bases between. The CDR3: CASSSRADEQYF. Here the CDR3 DNA reads TGCGCCAGCAGCTCCCGGGCGGACGAGCAGTACTTC.

This clonotype was counted at least ten times. This chain connects TRBV29-1 to TRBJ2-3; possibly TRBD2 for D (6 bases). V shed 6 bases and J shed 4 bases, with 20 bases lying between them. The germline gives CDR1 SQVTM, CDR2 ANQGSEA. CDR3 length equals 15 residues. The CDR3 spells CSVSRPGWEADTQYF. The CDR3 coding sequence is TGCAGCGTCTCGAGGCCAGGGTGGGAGGCAGATACGCAGTATTTT.

In this sample, this clonotype turned up many times. V usage is TRBV2 and J usage is TRBJ2-6; the D gene is possibly TRBD1 (5 bases). V gave up 3 bases and J gave up 0 bases, with 9 bases separating them. The germline gives CDR1 SNHLY, CDR2 FYNNEI. The CDR3 loop spans 16 amino acids. The CDR3 loop reads CASSETANSGANVLTF. CDR3 coding DNA: TGTGCCAGCAGTGAGACAGCCAACTCTGGGGCCAACGTCCTGACTTTC. The whole variable domain, filled in from reference TRBV2 and TRBJ2-6, reads EPEVTQTPSHQVTQMGQEVILRCVPISNHLYFYWYRQILGQKVEFLVSFYNNEISEKSEIFDDQFSVERPDGSNFTLKIRSTKLEDSAMYFCASSETANSGANVLTFGAGSRLTVL.

Points on this clonotype: A much larger clone lies one base from this, so it may be a read error. V gene TRBV2 combines with J gene TRBJ2-6; D call uncertain. Germline CDR1 and CDR2: SNHLY and FYNNEI. The CDR3 covers 18 residues. The CDR3 is CVSSEALRLVSGANVLTF. The CDR3 DNA is TGTGTCAGCAGTGAAGCGCTTCGGCTGGTTTCTGGGGCCAACGTCCTGACTTTC.

This clonotype was counted between two and nine times. The chain combines TRBV29-1 with TRBJ2-5; 8 positions match TRBD1. V gave up 3 bases and J gave up 3 bases; unmatched junction bases: 9. This CDR3 region has 15 residues. Germline values: CDR1 SQVTM, CDR2 ANQGSEA. For the CDR3, the DNA is TGCAGCGTTGAGTATGGACAGGGTGTCAAAGAGACCCAGTACTTC. The encoded protein is CSVEYGQGVKETQYF.